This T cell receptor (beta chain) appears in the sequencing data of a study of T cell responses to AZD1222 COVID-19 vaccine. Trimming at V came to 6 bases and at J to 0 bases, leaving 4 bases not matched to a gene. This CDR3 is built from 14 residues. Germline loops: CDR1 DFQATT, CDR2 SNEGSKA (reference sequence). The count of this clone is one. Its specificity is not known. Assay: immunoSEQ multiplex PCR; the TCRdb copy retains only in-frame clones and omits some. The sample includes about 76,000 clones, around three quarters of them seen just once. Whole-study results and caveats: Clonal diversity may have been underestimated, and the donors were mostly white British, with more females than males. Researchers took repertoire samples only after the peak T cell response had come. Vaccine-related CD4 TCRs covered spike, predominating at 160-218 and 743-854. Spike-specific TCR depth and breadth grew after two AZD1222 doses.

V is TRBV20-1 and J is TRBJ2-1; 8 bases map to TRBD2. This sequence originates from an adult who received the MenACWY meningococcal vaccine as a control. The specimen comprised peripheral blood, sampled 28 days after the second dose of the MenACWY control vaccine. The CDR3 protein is CSASTSGSYNEQFF. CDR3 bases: TGCAGTGCCAGTACTAGCGGCTCCTACAATGAGCAGTTCTTC.